A selection of T cell receptor beta chains follows, all from one sample in a study of graft-versus-host responses after intestinal transplantation. For these receptors, no antigen is known. Sequenced by immunoSEQ multiplex PCR; TCRdb stores in-frame clones only, minus some. The sample shows around 90,000 clones, 85% to 95% of them seen only once. Material: unstimulated CD8+ T cells sorted from spleen or lymph node cells, obtained before transplant. The receptors here all came from a human donor who was the organ donor for an intestinal transplant. Both conserved end residues are trimmed from each CDR3. Each record gives: J gene, clone size, V gene, CDR3 protein. Some rows have no size entry. The others give once, few or many, or a class for an expanded clone.

j_gene: TRBJ2-1
abundance: -
v_gene: TRBV18
CDR3aa: ASSPLTGTGGYNEQF

j_gene: TRBJ2-1
abundance: -
v_gene: TRBV9
CDR3aa: ASSVEGGVNEQF

j_gene: TRBJ2-1
abundance: -
v_gene: TRBV6-5
CDR3aa: ASSYYYLQGDEQF

j_gene: TRBJ2-1
abundance: -
v_gene: TRBV4-1
CDR3aa: ASSQVGLAGGGHNEQF

j_gene: TRBJ1-1
abundance: once
v_gene: TRBV6-6
CDR3aa: ASGHPEAF

j_gene: TRBJ2-7
abundance: -
v_gene: TRBV5-1
CDR3aa: ASSLGLAGSYEQY

j_gene: TRBJ2-7
abundance: -
v_gene: TRBV28
CDR3aa: ASSPSQGYEQY

j_gene: TRBJ1-2
abundance: -
v_gene: TRBV18
CDR3aa: ASSHFRDSFNYGYT

j_gene: TRBJ2-2
abundance: -
v_gene: TRBV5-4
CDR3aa: ASRGSTNTGELF

j_gene: TRBJ2-5
abundance: -
v_gene: TRBV5-1
CDR3aa: ASSLSEEETQY

j_gene: TRBJ2-7
abundance: -
v_gene: TRBV28
CDR3aa: ASSLLVAGGVQY

j_gene: TRBJ2-6
abundance: -
v_gene: TRBV2
CDR3aa: ASSRVTPGLRSSGANVLT

j_gene: TRBJ1-4
abundance: -
v_gene: TRBV11-2
CDR3aa: ASSSGWGSANEKLF

j_gene: TRBJ2-7
abundance: -
v_gene: TRBV7-9
CDR3aa: ASSLGTARGEQY

j_gene: TRBJ2-7
abundance: once
v_gene: TRBV4-1
CDR3aa: ASSRPNEQY

j_gene: TRBJ1-1
abundance: -
v_gene: TRBV7-9
CDR3aa: ASSPPGQGENTEAF